The clone carrying this T cell receptor beta chain has a handful of counts. Its cognate antigen is unknown. This entry is derived from a study of beta chain features in type 1 diabetes. Study results and caveats: For TCRB rearrangement, an influence of HLA type remained unresolved here. Whatever favoring of shorter templates PCR might show would apply equally to patients and controls. The study found moderately but significantly shorter TCRB CDR3s in all four CD4+ subsets of Type 1 diabetes patients.

Expressed TCRB transcripts got sequenced, as all isolated RNA was reverse transcribed. The repertoire was sequenced with immunoSEQ multiplex PCR; TCRdb's copy has only in-frame clones and lacks some. Of more than 250,000 clones in the sample, approximately 25% were seen once. Naive, central memory, regulatory and stem cell-like memory cells within the CD4+ compartment were sorted using CD45RO/CCR7/CD25/CD127/CD95/CD27. Specimen: naive CD4+ T cells from blood. This clonotype was sampled from a woman aged 25 to 45 with type 1 diabetes.

This chain's CDR3 is CASGSNRDPYNEQFF. CDR3 nucleotide sequence: TGCGCCAGCGGCTCGAACCGGGATCCCTACAATGAGCAGTTCTTC. V and J are TRBV5-1 and TRBJ2-1; maybe TRBD2 (5 bases). Trimming took 7 bases from V and 2 from J, leaving 16 bases between them. This CDR3 comprises 15 residues. The V gene's germline CDR1 is SGHRS and CDR2 YFSETQ.